This is a list of T cell receptor beta chains from one sample in a study of cytomegalovirus exposure and HLA in healthy donors. Clones were read by immunoSEQ multiplex PCR, and TCRdb kept only the in-frame ones, dropping some. The sample holds under 250,000 clones, about nine tenths seen once. The source material was PBMCs. The source of these receptors is a woman aged 18-29 years in good health and CMV-seropositive. The conserved cysteine and the conserved F or W are not part of the CDR3 here. Each record gives: D gene, CDR3 length, V gene, J gene, CDR3 protein. A D gene is named only where the DNA matches it firmly.

>-|12|TRBV28|TRBJ2-7
ASRVRGGNYEQY
>TRBD1|13|TRBV5-1|TRBJ1-3
ASSLATGAGNTIY
>-|12|TRBV7-9|TRBJ2-5
ASSLARTQETQY
>-|14|TRBV11-2|TRBJ2-1
ASSSHKGTPYNEQF
>-|13|TRBV28|TRBJ2-1
ASSLTRSSYNEQF
>TRBD2|12|TRBV13|TRBJ2-5
ASSPRGVQETQY
>TRBD2|16|TRBV4-1|TRBJ2-7
ASSSQTSGSIAGNEQY
>TRBD1|15|TRBV27|TRBJ2-7
ASSVLSTGVISYEQY
>-|14|TRBV28|TRBJ2-5
ASSLRDFRVRETQY
>TRBD2|11|TRBV4-1|TRBJ2-3
ASSQVRGGTQY
>-|13|TRBV30|TRBJ2-7
AWSVPGRGLYEQY
>TRBD1|12|TRBV7-2|TRBJ1-5
ASQPGTGVQPQH
>TRBD1|14|TRBV15|TRBJ2-3
ATGTGGYSGADTQY
>-|12|TRBV30|TRBJ1-1
AWSSTQGYTEAF
>TRBD2|17|TRBV15|TRBJ2-1
ATSRGEGTNLSSYNEQF
>TRBD2|14|TRBV28|TRBJ2-7
ASTQTGGLAGDGQY
>TRBD2|13|TRBV27|TRBJ2-1
ASSTLAGVYNEQF
>-|12|TRBV5-6|TRBJ2-7
ASSSGLSEGEQY
>TRBD2|13|TRBV6-6|TRBJ2-1
ASSQPGSGDGEQF